This record concerns one T cell receptor (beta chain) sequence. The antigen is unknown. This sample is part of a study of shared clonotypes between healthy human individuals. CD4+ cells were split into CD45RA+ naive and CD45RA-negative memory subsets. Generated by immunoSEQ multiplex PCR, the TCRdb table keeps only in-frame clones and is missing some. The repertoire has about 2.3 million clones, over 85% of them found once; the top ten carry 0.39%. J gave up 5 bases and V 2 bases, and 7 bases lay outside the gene matches. The CDR3 loop spans 15 amino acids. Germline V gene sequence: CDR1 PRHDT, CDR2 FYEKMQ (reference sequence). Whole-study findings and limits: Rarefaction indicated that sorted-subset sequencing remained incomplete although depth was large. Richness estimates generally favored naive over memory subsets.

Sequenced material: naive CD4+ T cells from PBMCs. Subset given: CD45RA+ positively selected. This TCR was sampled from a man aged 18 to 29 in good health. Some clones in this sample may be carry-over from other donors' samples. This chain links TRBV13 with TRBJ2-5; 8 nucleotides align to TRBD1. The CDR3 nucleotides are TGTGCCAGCAGCTTACAGGGGGCTGGATTGGAGACCCAGTACTTC. This sequence encodes CASSLQGAGLETQYF.